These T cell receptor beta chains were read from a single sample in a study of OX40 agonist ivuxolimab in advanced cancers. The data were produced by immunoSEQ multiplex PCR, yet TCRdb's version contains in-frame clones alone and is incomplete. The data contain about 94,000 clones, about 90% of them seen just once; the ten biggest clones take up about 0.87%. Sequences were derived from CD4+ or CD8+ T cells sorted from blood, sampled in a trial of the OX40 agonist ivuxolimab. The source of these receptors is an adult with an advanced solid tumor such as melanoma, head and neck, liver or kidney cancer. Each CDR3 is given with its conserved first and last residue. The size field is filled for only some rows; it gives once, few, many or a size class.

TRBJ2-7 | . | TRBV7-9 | CASSLAQYEQYF
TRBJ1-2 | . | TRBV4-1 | CASSQAPSFGYGYTF
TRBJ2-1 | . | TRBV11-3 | CASVGRESYNEQFF
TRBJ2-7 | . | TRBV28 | CASSLQGGGGEQYF
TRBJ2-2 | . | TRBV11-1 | CASSLVGTLAGELFF
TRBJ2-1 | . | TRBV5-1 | CASSLGQGDEQFF
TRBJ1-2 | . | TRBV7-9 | CASSLGGDRGNYGYTF
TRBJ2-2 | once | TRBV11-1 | CASSLVGQPAGELFF
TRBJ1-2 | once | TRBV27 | CASSLSVPNYGYTF
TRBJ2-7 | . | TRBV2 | CASSEGILSYEQYF
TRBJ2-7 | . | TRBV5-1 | CASSTEGLYEQYF
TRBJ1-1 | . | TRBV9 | CASSSGQSNTEAFF
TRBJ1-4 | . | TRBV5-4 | CASREGGGEKLFF
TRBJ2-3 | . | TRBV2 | CASSESGTGTDTQYF
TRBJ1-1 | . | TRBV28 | CASSYTGIMNTEAFF
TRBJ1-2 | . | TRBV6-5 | CASSLGQGGYTF
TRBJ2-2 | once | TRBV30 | CAWSGTTSNTGELFF
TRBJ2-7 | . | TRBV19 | CASSIDHSSYEQYF
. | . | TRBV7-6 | CASSLGPGSAYEQYF
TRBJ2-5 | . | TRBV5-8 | CASSLSIGSQETQYF
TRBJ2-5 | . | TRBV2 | CASSEGRDQETQYF
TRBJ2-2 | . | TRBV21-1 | CASSKASFLPGELFF